This T cell receptor beta chain was observed in a study of blood T cell repertoires in COVID-19. In the original processing: Reference gene primer amplification yielded estimated nucleated cell counts. Sequencing was performed with immunoSEQ multiplex PCR; in TCRdb, only in-frame clones are kept and a portion is missing. From that table come the V and J calls and clone size; the DNA was used to work out D and trimming. The sample records tens of thousands of clones, about 82% being singletons. Germline CDR1 SGHTA, CDR2 FQGNSA. V was shortened by 4 bases and J by 9 bases, with 13 bases between the two germline ends. This CDR3 region has 14 residues.

This sequence was found in a human donor in a cohort sampled during active COVID-19. The chain employs TRBV7-2 and TRBJ1-6, with D maybe TRBD1 (5 bases). The specimen was peripheral blood. Written as DNA, the CDR3 is TGTGCCAGCAGCTCAGGGTATTCAGGTTCACCCCTCCACTTT. Protein: CASSSGYSGSPLHF.